Shown below are 30 T cell receptor beta chains from a single sample sequenced in a study of cytomegalovirus exposure and HLA in healthy donors. The PCR ran on 60 Vbeta and 13 Jbeta primers. Method: immunoSEQ multiplex PCR; TCRdb's copy keeps in-frame clones and lacks some. This sample has about 140,000 clones, with around 79% found just once. Material for sequencing was PBMCs. These receptors came from a woman aged 50 to 60 in good health and CMV-seropositive.

The chain recombines TRBV6-1 with TRBJ1-1; TRBD1 aligns across 8 bases. The CDR3 has 16 amino acids. The V segment lost 3 bases and the J segment 3 bases; nucleotides outside the gene matches: 9. CDR1 MNHNS and CDR2 SASEGT come from the germline V gene. The CDR3 region is CASSEPKGQGHTEAFF. The CDR3 DNA reads as TGTGCCAGCAGTGAGCCGAAAGGACAGGGTCACACTGAAGCTTTCTTT.

The CDR3: CASSPTSPARGEQYF. CDR3 nucleotides: TGTGCCAGCAGCCCGACCTCCCCCGCCAGGGGGGAGCAGTACTTC. The chain couples TRBV7-9 to TRBJ2-7; TRBD1 matches at 7 bases. The CDR3 consists of 15 residues. The junction had 14 bases not matched to a gene; V was cut back by 5 bases and J by 7 bases. Germline V gene data show CDR1 as SEHNR and CDR2 as FQNEAQ (reference sequence).

This chain joins TRBV5-1 and TRBJ2-7, with D tentatively TRBD1 (5 bases). Between the trimmed V and J ends, which lost 5 bases and 7 bases, there was a span of 25 bases. The CDR3 has 16 amino acids. Germline values: CDR1 SGHRS, CDR2 YFSETQ. The CDR3 loop reads CASRPFPQGFPREQYF. Here the CDR3 DNA reads TGCGCCAGCAGACCCTTTCCGCAGGGATTCCCTCGGGAGCAGTACTTC.

The genes are TRBV4-1 and TRBJ2-2, with TRBD1 matching over 8 bases. V shed 4 bases and J 4 bases; nucleotides not matched to a gene: 5. The CDR3 is made up of 15 amino acids. Looked up from germline, CDR1 is MGHRA and CDR2 is YSYEKL. The CDR3 DNA reads as TGCGCCAGCAGCCCTTTACAGGGGGGCACCGGGGAGCTGTTTTTT. Protein sequence: CASSPLQGGTGELFF.

The rearrangement links TRBV13 to TRBJ1-6; tentatively, D is TRBD1 (5 bases). Germline V lookup: CDR1 PRHDT, CDR2 FYEKMQ (reference sequence). V lost 3 bases, J lost 9 bases, and 21 bases lay in between. The CDR3 sequence is 17 residues long. This CDR3 reads CASSFEGWGREGSPLHF. The CDR3 DNA sequence: TGTGCCAGCAGCTTCGAGGGTTGGGGCAGGGAGGGTTCACCCCTCCACTTT.

This clone has a single count. The chain uses TRBV4-3 and TRBJ1-3; TRBD1 agrees at 7 bases. J lost 3 bases, V lost 3 bases, and 5 bases had no gene match. The germline gives CDR1 LGHNA, CDR2 YSLEER. This CDR3 is 15 amino acids long. The CDR3 DNA reads as TGCGCCAGCAGCCAGGAGGGGGCAAGTGGAAACACCATATATTTT. This gives the protein CASSQEGASGNTIYF.

The rearrangement uses TRBV5-1 and TRBJ2-1; the match to TRBD2 covers 10 bases. V lost 0 bases, J lost 5 bases, and 5 bases stayed unmatched. This CDR3 region has 16 residues. Looked up from germline, CDR1 is SGHRS and CDR2 is YFSETQ. The CDR3 region is CASSLGLLAGDNEQFF. In DNA form, the CDR3 reads TGCGCCAGCAGCTTGGGCCTGCTAGCGGGGGACAATGAGCAGTTCTTC.

The rearrangement uses TRBV7-2 and TRBJ1-2; maybe TRBD1 (6 bases). The germline V gene encodes CDR1 SGHTA and CDR2 FQGNSA. This CDR3 is built from 15 residues. Trimming stripped 2 bases from V and 8 bases from J, with 18 bases between. CDR3 nucleotides: TGTGCCAGCAGCTTAACGCGGGGCGGGGGCAAGGGCTACACCTTC. Protein sequence: CASSLTRGGGKGYTF.

This sequence joins TRBV28 and TRBJ1-1; 8 bases align to TRBD1. The germline V gene has CDR1 MDHEN and CDR2 SYDVKM. V dropped 6 bases and J dropped 0; count of bases not matched to a gene: 3. This CDR3 region has 14 residues. For the CDR3, the DNA is TGTGCCAGCAGCGGACAGGGCTTGAACACTGAAGCTTTCTTT. Encoded protein: CASSGQGLNTEAFF. Supplemented by reference TRBV28 and TRBJ1-1, the full variable domain reads DVKVTQSSRYLVKRTGEKVFLECVQDMDHENMFWYRQDPGLGLRLIYFSYDVKMKEKGDIPEGYSVSREKKERFSLILESASTNQTSMYLCASSGQGLNTEAFFGQGTRLTVV.

The chain has TRBV13 and TRBJ2-7; 10 bases line up with TRBD2. The CDR3 covers 16 residues. Germline loops: CDR1 PRHDT, CDR2 FYEKMQ (reference sequence). The J segment lost 5 bases and the V segment lost 1 base, leaving 8 bases of the junction unmatched. The CDR3 sequence is CASSLESLAGLNEQYF. The CDR3 DNA reads TGTGCCAGCAGCTTAGAGTCACTAGCGGGGCTCAACGAGCAGTACTTC.

The DNA of the CDR3 is TGCAGCGTTGAGTACACAGATACGCAGTATTTT. This gives the protein CSVEYTDTQYF. The chain employs TRBV29-1 and TRBJ2-3; no definite D call. The CDR3 has 11 residues. Germline assignment: CDR1 SQVTM and CDR2 ANQGSEA. Between the trimmed V and J ends, which lost 3 bases and 2 bases, there was a span of 3 bases.

The V call is TRBV6-5, the J call TRBJ2-2, with D maybe TRBD2 (5 bases). With 8 bases removed from V and 3 bases from J, the gap between germline ends came to 13 bases. The CDR3 has 14 amino acids. Germline lookup yields CDR1 MNHEY and CDR2 SVGAGI. DNA for the CDR3: TGTGCCAGCGGCGGACTCCTTGACACCGGGGAGCTGTTTTTT. It encodes CASGGLLDTGELFF.

This clone was picked up a small number of times. The rearrangement links TRBV6-4 to TRBJ2-3, with TRBD2 identical over 7 bases. There are 15 residues in the CDR3. Trimming took 0 bases from V and 2 from J; bases not matched to a gene: 2. The germline gives CDR1 MRHNA, CDR2 SNTAGT. The CDR3 DNA reads as TGTGCCAGCAGTGACTCGGGGGGGTACACAGATACGCAGTATTTT. This translates into CASSDSGGYTDTQYF.

This rearrangement joins TRBV6-5 to TRBJ2-3; 10 positions agree with TRBD2. Per the germline V gene, CDR1 is MNHEY and CDR2 is SVGAGI. The CDR3 totals 15 residues. J was trimmed by 5 bases and V by 4 bases; bases with no gene match: 6. CDR3 nucleotides: TGTGCCAGCAGTTCCCCGGGACTAGCGAAAGATACGCAGTATTTT. It encodes CASSSPGLAKDTQYF.

This chain uses TRBV18 with TRBJ1-2; D is possibly TRBD1 (5 bases). CDR3 size: 16 residues. V lost 4 bases and J 0 bases, leaving 15 bases between the germline ends. Per the germline V gene, CDR1 is KGHSH and CDR2 is LQKENI. The CDR3 region is CASSLGTDRANYGYTF. The CDR3 coding sequence is TGTGCCAGCTCACTGGGAACCGACAGAGCTAACTATGGCTACACCTTC.

The genes are TRBV5-5 and TRBJ2-7, with 9 bases aligning to TRBD1. The CDR3 is 16 residues long. Germline V gene sequence: CDR1 SGHKS, CDR2 YYEKEE (reference sequence). V dropped 3 bases and J dropped 1; count of bases not matched to a gene: 8. The CDR3 sequence is CASSSTGTGMSYEQYF. The CDR3, as DNA: TGTGCCAGCAGCTCTACCGGGACAGGGATGTCCTACGAGCAGTACTTC. Supplemented by reference TRBV5-5 and TRBJ2-7, the full variable domain reads DAGVTQSPTHLIKTRGQQVTLRCSPISGHKSVSWYQQVLGQGPQFIFQYYEKEERGRGNFPDRFSARQFPNYSSELNVNALLLGDSALYLCASSSTGTGMSYEQYFGPGTRLTVT.

The V gene is TRBV28, the J gene TRBJ2-7; TRBD2 matches 9 bases. Losses at the gene ends were 3 bases for V and 2 bases for J; bases not matched to a gene: 5. The CDR3 extends over 15 amino acids. Germline V gene sequence: CDR1 MDHEN, CDR2 SYDVKM. CDR3 region: CASSLSGGKTYEQYF. In DNA, the CDR3 is TGTGCCAGCAGTTTGAGCGGGGGGAAGACCTACGAGCAGTACTTC.

This clone was counted between two and nine times. The chain joins TRBV7-2 to TRBJ2-1, with a possible D match to TRBD1 (6 bases). The CDR3 sequence is 15 residues long. Trimming cost V 1 base and J 4 bases, with 11 bases left between them. The V gene's germline CDR1 is SGHTA and CDR2 FQGNSA. The CDR3 reads CASSLDREPYNEQFF. Written as DNA, the CDR3 is TGTGCCAGCAGCTTAGACAGGGAGCCTTACAATGAGCAGTTCTTC.

The genes are TRBV6-1 and TRBJ2-7; D might be TRBD2 (6 bases). Trimming stripped 3 bases from V and 2 bases from J, with 11 bases between. CDR1 is MNHNS and CDR2 is SASEGT in the germline V gene. The CDR3 sequence is 14 residues long. CDR3 sequence (DNA): TGTGCCAGCAGTGACGGAGGGGCTCCCTACGAGCAGTACTTC. It specifies CASSDGGAPYEQYF.

The chain carries TRBV19 and TRBJ1-5, with 7 bases identical to TRBD1. Germline CDR1 reads LNHDA; CDR2 reads SQIVND (reference sequence). The CDR3 runs to 10 residues. CDR3 residues: CGTGDKPQHF. The CDR3 DNA reads TGTGGAACAGGGGATAAGCCCCAGCATTTT.

The chain recombines TRBV28 with TRBJ2-3; TRBD2 matches at 7 bases. V dropped 7 bases and J dropped 0; count of bases not matched to a gene: 7. The length of the CDR3 is 15 residues. The germline CDR1 and CDR2 sequences are MDHEN and SYDVKM. The CDR3, as DNA: TGTGCCAGCACGAACGAGGGAGGGAGCACAGATACGCAGTATTTT. Its protein is CASTNEGGSTDTQYF.

The chain uses TRBV29-1 and TRBJ1-2; D is undetermined. Germline loops: CDR1 SQVTM, CDR2 ANQGSEA. Trimming cost V 1 base and J 3 bases, with 12 bases left between them. The CDR3 consists of 14 residues. CDR3 DNA sequence: TGCAGCGTTGAAGGGCGGGGTTTGTACTATGGCTACACCTTC. Translation gives CSVEGRGLYYGYTF.

This clone was found a few times. This chain links TRBV7-3 with TRBJ2-2; the D is unclear. V lost 5 bases, J lost 8 bases, and 15 bases lay in between. The CDR3 sequence is 14 residues long. From germline, CDR1 is SGHTA and CDR2 FQGTGA. CDR3 sequence reads: CASSKEVAEGELFF. The CDR3 coding sequence is TGTGCCAGCAGCAAAGAGGTGGCGGAAGGGGAGCTGTTTTTT.

This chain uses TRBV5-1 with TRBJ2-7; a weak D match, TRBD1 (6 bases). This CDR3 is 13 amino acids long. V lost 1 base to trimming and J lost 3 bases, with 8 bases between them. CDR1 is SGHRS, CDR2 YFSETQ, per germline. The CDR3 reads CASSLLDSYEQYF. As DNA, the CDR3 is TGCGCCAGCAGCTTGTTGGACAGCTACGAGCAGTACTTC.

This chain joins TRBV10-3 and TRBJ2-5; D possibly corresponds to TRBD1 (5 bases). CDR1 is ENHRY, CDR2 SYGVKD, per germline. The CDR3 spans 11 residues. Trimming took 6 bases from V and 5 from J, leaving 7 bases between them. The CDR3 here is CAIRSGETQYF. Here the CDR3 DNA reads TGTGCCATCAGGTCAGGGGAGACCCAGTACTTC.

Remarks on this clone: The sample carries other DNA sequences with the same CDR3. This rearrangement joins TRBV6-1 to TRBJ1-4; tentative D call: TRBD1 (6 bases). The germline V and J ends were trimmed by 4 bases and 8 bases, with 17 bases remaining between them. Germline assignment: CDR1 MNHNS and CDR2 SASEGT. The CDR3 consists of 15 residues. The CDR3 here is CASSGGGGVREKLFF. Written as DNA, the CDR3 is TGTGCCAGCAGTGGGGGAGGGGGGGTTCGGGAAAAACTGTTTTTT.

The V call is TRBV6-1, the J call TRBJ2-5, with TRBD1 identical over 7 bases. This CDR3 contains 13 residues. Germline CDR1 is MNHNS and CDR2 is SASEGT. Germline trimming cut 6 bases from V and 5 bases from J; bases unmatched to any gene: 6. This CDR3 reads CASRATGSETQYF. The CDR3 region has the DNA TGTGCCAGCAGAGCGACAGGGTCGGAGACCCAGTACTTC.

A word on this clone: The same CDR3 is also encoded by other DNA sequences in this sample. This chain links TRBV2 with TRBJ2-2; the match to TRBD1 covers 8 bases. This CDR3 comprises 15 residues. The trim removed 4 bases at V and 4 bases at J, leaving 5 bases unmatched. Germline CDR1 reads SNHLY; CDR2 reads FYNNEI. The CDR3 sequence: CASSVGQGGTGELFF. For the CDR3, the DNA is TGTGCCAGCAGTGTCGGACAGGGCGGCACCGGGGAGCTGTTTTTT.

This clone has a handful of counts. This sequence joins TRBV19 and TRBJ1-1; TRBD1 agrees at 8 bases. Trimming removed 0 bases from V and 11 bases from J; junction bases left unmatched: 5. Germline assignment: CDR1 LNHDA and CDR2 SQIVND (reference sequence). This CDR3 comprises 13 residues. CDR3 in amino acids: CASSIDRDRRAFF. The CDR3 nucleotides are TGTGCCAGTAGTATAGACCGGGACAGGCGGGCTTTCTTT.

This clone was detected only once. Different DNA sequences within this sample yield the same CDR3. V is TRBV5-1 and J is TRBJ1-4; D call uncertain. The CDR3 is made up of 14 amino acids. Trimming took 0 bases from V and 1 from J, leaving 4 bases between them. Germline lookup yields CDR1 SGHRS and CDR2 YFSETQ. The CDR3 protein is CASSLGRTNEKLFF. CDR3 DNA sequence: TGCGCCAGCAGCTTGGGGAGAACTAATGAAAAACTGTTTTTT. The variable domain in full, with the rest retrieved from reference TRBV5-1 and TRBJ1-4, is KAGVTQTPRYLIKTRGQQVTLSCSPISGHRSVSWYQQTPGQGLQFLFEYFSETQRNKGNFPGRFSGRQFSNSRSEMNVSTLELGDSALYLCASSLGRTNEKLFFGSGTQLSVL.